The clone carrying this T cell receptor (beta chain) was seen more than once but under ten times. As yet, its antigen is unknown. Study-wide points: Tumor Tregs overlapped most with tumor, then blood, naive CD4+ cells. In terms of TCR gene usage, tumor memory CD4+ T cells clustered together with blood and lymph node memory CD4+ cells, as well as with lymph node naive CD4+ cells.

Naive CD4+ cells had CD25+ Tregs removed. MiXCR, run by TCRdb on the 5' RACE reads, gives a single entry per CDR3 protein. The table shows 53,000 or so distinct CDR3 sequences, with about 24% occurring only once. Sequenced sample: tumor-infiltrating naive CD4+ T cells sorted from the breast tumor. The subset was: naive CD4+ T cells, CD4+CD45RA+CD25-. The TCR sequence derives from a female donor with breast cancer.

CDR3 in amino acids: CASSKSGTRRSRYTF. The CDR3 region has the DNA TGTGCCAGCAGCAAATCCGGGACCAGGCGGTCGCGCTACACCTTC. The V gene is TRBV9, the J gene TRBJ1-2; perhaps TRBD1 as D (5 bases). The CDR3 contains 15 residues. The germline gives CDR1 SGDLS, CDR2 YYNGEE. The germline V and J ends were trimmed by 4 bases and 9 bases, with 22 bases remaining between them.